This T cell receptor beta chain comes out of a study of T cell repertoires in cytomegalovirus infection. Whole-study context: It can be stated that public TCR beta signatures indicated CMV infection as well as a matching HLA type.

Study-wide points: Of the TCR beta families, the public ones yielded a cumulative frequency that identified carriers of CMV plus the relevant HLA.

There are 13 residues in the CDR3. The germline gives CDR1 MNHGY, CDR2 SAAAGT. With 8 bases removed from V and 4 bases from J, the gap between germline ends came to 14 bases. Of note for this clonotype: Its antigen is not identified.

From the reads, TCRdb called clonotypes with MiXCR, one entry per CDR3 protein. The profile shows 600,000 to 700,000 distinct CDR3 sequences, around a third of them singletons. The V gene is TRBV6-8, the J gene TRBJ1-2; D gene ambiguous. The sample was cultured PBMCs, taken from culture after CMV antigen stimulation. This receptor was taken from a human donor in good health (CMV status not recorded). Some clones in this sample may be carry-over from other donors' samples. CDR3 sequence reads: CASGTGIPYGYTF. DNA of the CDR3: TGTGCCAGCGGAACTGGGATACCCTATGGCTACACCTTC.